Listed below are T cell receptor beta chains from one sample, sequenced in a study of blood T cell repertoires in COVID-19. The table came from immunoSEQ multiplex PCR; TCRdb's copy has only in-frame clones and leaves some out. This table holds some 14,000 clones, roughly four fifths found once. The sequenced sample was peripheral blood. All receptors come from a woman aged 55 to 70 with acute or convalescent COVID-19. CDR3s include the opening cysteine and the closing phenylalanine or tryptophan. D genes are given only for firm matches. A clone size is listed for some rows: how often the clone was seen (once, few, many), or a class if it is expanded.

d_gene: TRBD2; v_gene: TRBV4-1; abundance: NA; j_gene: TRBJ2-2; CDR3nt: TGCGCCAGCAGCCAAGTCGGACTAGCGGGTAACACCGGGGAGCTGTTTTTT; CDR3aa: CASSQVGLAGNTGELFF
d_gene: NA; v_gene: TRBV7-9; abundance: NA; j_gene: TRBJ1-4; CDR3nt: TGTGCCAGCAGCTCGGTCCGGGAAAAACTGTTTTTT; CDR3aa: CASSSVREKLFF
d_gene: TRBD2; v_gene: TRBV3-1/TRBV3-2; abundance: NA; j_gene: TRBJ2-1; CDR3nt: TGTGCCAGCAGCCCGGGACTAGCGGACTACAATGAGCAGTTCTTC; CDR3aa: CASSPGLADYNEQFF
d_gene: NA; v_gene: TRBV10-3; abundance: NA; j_gene: TRBJ2-7; CDR3nt: TGTGCCAGCCAAGAAGCGGACCGCTACTCGGGGGAGCAGTACTTC; CDR3aa: CASQEADRYSGEQYF
d_gene: TRBD1; v_gene: TRBV5-1; abundance: NA; j_gene: TRBJ1-1; CDR3nt: TGCGCCAGCAGCAGAGGACAGGGCTCGATGAACACTGAAGCTTTCTTT; CDR3aa: CASSRGQGSMNTEAFF
d_gene: NA; v_gene: TRBV28; abundance: NA; j_gene: TRBJ1-5; CDR3nt: TGTGCCAGCATCTGGGGCCAGGGCCGGAATCAGCCCCAGCATTTT; CDR3aa: CASIWGQGRNQPQHF
d_gene: TRBD2; v_gene: TRBV19; abundance: NA; j_gene: TRBJ2-6; CDR3nt: TGTGCCAGTACCGCGACTAGCGCTGGGGCCAACGTCCTGACTTTC; CDR3aa: CASTATSAGANVLTF
d_gene: TRBD2; v_gene: TRBV25-1; abundance: NA; j_gene: TRBJ2-1; CDR3nt: TGTGCCAGCAGCGCCGGGAGGAGCTCCTACAATGAGCAGTTCTTC; CDR3aa: CASSAGRSSYNEQFF
d_gene: TRBD1; v_gene: TRBV7-9; abundance: NA; j_gene: TRBJ2-7; CDR3nt: TGTGCCAGCAGCTTAGGTTTGGCAGGGGGCCAGTACGAGCAGTACTTC; CDR3aa: CASSLGLAGGQYEQYF
d_gene: NA; v_gene: TRBV13; abundance: NA; j_gene: TRBJ2-3; CDR3nt: TGTGCCAGCAGCATCCGGACAGTCAAAGCCACAGATACGCAGTATTTT; CDR3aa: CASSIRTVKATDTQYF
d_gene: NA; v_gene: TRBV4-1; abundance: NA; j_gene: TRBJ2-3; CDR3nt: TGCGCCAGCAGCCAAGCCCTTCAGGGCACAGATACGCAGTATTTT; CDR3aa: CASSQALQGTDTQYF
d_gene: NA; v_gene: TRBV5-1; abundance: NA; j_gene: TRBJ1-1; CDR3nt: TGCGCCAGCAGCTTCACCGGGACACAAAACACTGAAGCTTTCTTT; CDR3aa: CASSFTGTQNTEAFF
d_gene: TRBD1; v_gene: TRBV19; abundance: NA; j_gene: TRBJ2-6; CDR3nt: TGTGCCAGTAGTTCTGGGACAGGAGGCTCTGGGGCCAACGTCCTGACTTTC; CDR3aa: CASSSGTGGSGANVLTF
d_gene: NA; v_gene: TRBV12-3/TRBV12-4; abundance: once; j_gene: TRBJ2-7; CDR3nt: TGTGCCAGCAGTCAATTGGGGGCCTCCGAGCAGTACTTC; CDR3aa: CASSQLGASEQYF
d_gene: NA; v_gene: TRBV4-2; abundance: NA; j_gene: TRBJ1-5; CDR3nt: TGTGCCAGCAGCTCAGACTATAATCAGCCCCAGCATTTT; CDR3aa: CASSSDYNQPQHF
d_gene: NA; v_gene: TRBV7-9; abundance: NA; j_gene: TRBJ1-2; CDR3nt: TGTGCCAGCAGCGCGGGACTGGTAGGCTACACCTTC; CDR3aa: CASSAGLVGYTF
d_gene: TRBD1; v_gene: TRBV19; abundance: NA; j_gene: TRBJ2-7; CDR3nt: TGTGCCAGTAGTAGGGGACAGGGTTCGGGAGAGCAGTACTTC; CDR3aa: CASSRGQGSGEQYF
d_gene: TRBD1; v_gene: TRBV19; abundance: NA; j_gene: TRBJ1-1; CDR3nt: TGTGCCAGTAGTATAGATACAGGGGTCACTGAAGCTTTCTTT; CDR3aa: CASSIDTGVTEAFF
d_gene: NA; v_gene: TRBV18; abundance: NA; j_gene: TRBJ1-2; CDR3nt: TGTGCCAGCTCACCAGAAACCCGAGATGGCTACACCTTC; CDR3aa: CASSPETRDGYTF
d_gene: NA; v_gene: TRBV19; abundance: NA; j_gene: TRBJ1-1; CDR3nt: TGTGCCAGTAGTGGCCCGATGAACACTGAAGCTTTCTTT; CDR3aa: CASSGPMNTEAFF
d_gene: TRBD2; v_gene: TRBV5-1; abundance: NA; j_gene: TRBJ2-7; CDR3nt: TGCGCCAGCAGCTTGGATTCCCCCGGACTAGCGGGGGGACCTAGCTCCTACGAGCAGTACTTC; CDR3aa: CASSLDSPGLAGGPSSYEQYF
d_gene: NA; v_gene: TRBV3-1/TRBV3-2; abundance: NA; j_gene: TRBJ1-1; CDR3nt: TGTGCCAGCAGCGCCGGGATTGTAGCTGGCGAAGCTTTCTTT; CDR3aa: CASSAGIVAGEAFF
d_gene: NA; v_gene: TRBV7-2; abundance: NA; j_gene: TRBJ2-3; CDR3nt: TGTGCCAGCTCCCCAGTCGCAGATACGCAGTATTTT; CDR3aa: CASSPVADTQYF
d_gene: TRBD2; v_gene: TRBV3-1/TRBV3-2; abundance: NA; j_gene: TRBJ2-1; CDR3nt: TGTGCCAGCAGCCCACTAGCGGGAGGGTACAATGAGCAGTTCTTC; CDR3aa: CASSPLAGGYNEQFF
d_gene: NA; v_gene: TRBV7-2; abundance: NA; j_gene: TRBJ2-3; CDR3nt: TGTGCCAGCAGCTTAAGTGGGGGGGCGGGTGATACGCAGTATTTT; CDR3aa: CASSLSGGAGDTQYF
d_gene: NA; v_gene: TRBV7-2; abundance: NA; j_gene: TRBJ2-5; CDR3nt: TGTGCCAGCAGCTTAGCGACGACACGGGGACTGGGCGAGACCCAGTACTTC; CDR3aa: CASSLATTRGLGETQYF
d_gene: NA; v_gene: TRBV21-1; abundance: NA; j_gene: TRBJ2-2; CDR3nt: TGTGCCAGCAGCAAAAGAGGGCGATCTCAGCAGGGGGCCTTGGGTGACACCGGGGAGCTGTTTTTT; CDR3aa: CASSKRGRSQQGALGDTGELFF
d_gene: NA; v_gene: TRBV5-5; abundance: few; j_gene: TRBJ2-6; CDR3nt: TGTGCCAGCAGCTTGTTCCACCAGGCCCACAACGTCCTGACTTTC; CDR3aa: CASSLFHQAHNVLTF
d_gene: NA; v_gene: TRBV5-6; abundance: NA; j_gene: TRBJ1-1; CDR3nt: TGTGCCAGCAGCCCACAGGCGAGGATGAACACTGAAGCTTTCTTT; CDR3aa: CASSPQARMNTEAFF
d_gene: TRBD1; v_gene: TRBV18; abundance: NA; j_gene: TRBJ1-3; CDR3nt: TGTGCCAGCTCACCACGCGACAGGGCGAACTCTGGAAACACCATATATTTT; CDR3aa: CASSPRDRANSGNTIYF
d_gene: NA; v_gene: TRBV27; abundance: NA; j_gene: TRBJ2-1; CDR3nt: TGTGCCAGCAGTTTGTGGACAGCGTACCCCAATGAGCAGTTCTTC; CDR3aa: CASSLWTAYPNEQFF
d_gene: TRBD1; v_gene: TRBV5-1; abundance: NA; j_gene: TRBJ1-1; CDR3nt: TGCGCCAGCAGCTTCAGACAGGGCGGATTTGAAGCTTTCTTT; CDR3aa: CASSFRQGGFEAFF
d_gene: NA; v_gene: TRBV28; abundance: once; j_gene: TRBJ2-7; CDR3nt: TGTGCCAGCAGTCCTCGGACGGGAAACTACGAGCAGTACTTC; CDR3aa: CASSPRTGNYEQYF
d_gene: TRBD2; v_gene: TRBV4-3; abundance: NA; j_gene: TRBJ2-1; CDR3nt: TGCGCCAGCAGCCCTCCCCCTAGCGGGAGTTACCTCCCGTACAATGAGCAGTTCTTC; CDR3aa: CASSPPPSGSYLPYNEQFF
d_gene: NA; v_gene: TRBV3-1/TRBV3-2; abundance: NA; j_gene: TRBJ2-1; CDR3nt: TGTGCCAGCAGCCAAGCGGACAATGAGCAGTTCTTC; CDR3aa: CASSQADNEQFF
d_gene: NA; v_gene: TRBV5-1; abundance: NA; j_gene: TRBJ2-7; CDR3nt: TGCGCCAGCAGCTTGGTCGCGGGGACCTACGAGCAGTACTTC; CDR3aa: CASSLVAGTYEQYF
d_gene: TRBD1; v_gene: TRBV5-6; abundance: NA; j_gene: TRBJ1-4; CDR3nt: TGTGCCAGCAGCTTGGTGGGCAGGGGGAATGAAAAACTGTTTTTT; CDR3aa: CASSLVGRGNEKLFF
d_gene: TRBD1; v_gene: TRBV6-6; abundance: NA; j_gene: TRBJ2-5; CDR3nt: TGTGCCAGCAGACGGGACAGATCAGTATTAGAGACCCAGTACTTC; CDR3aa: CASRRDRSVLETQYF